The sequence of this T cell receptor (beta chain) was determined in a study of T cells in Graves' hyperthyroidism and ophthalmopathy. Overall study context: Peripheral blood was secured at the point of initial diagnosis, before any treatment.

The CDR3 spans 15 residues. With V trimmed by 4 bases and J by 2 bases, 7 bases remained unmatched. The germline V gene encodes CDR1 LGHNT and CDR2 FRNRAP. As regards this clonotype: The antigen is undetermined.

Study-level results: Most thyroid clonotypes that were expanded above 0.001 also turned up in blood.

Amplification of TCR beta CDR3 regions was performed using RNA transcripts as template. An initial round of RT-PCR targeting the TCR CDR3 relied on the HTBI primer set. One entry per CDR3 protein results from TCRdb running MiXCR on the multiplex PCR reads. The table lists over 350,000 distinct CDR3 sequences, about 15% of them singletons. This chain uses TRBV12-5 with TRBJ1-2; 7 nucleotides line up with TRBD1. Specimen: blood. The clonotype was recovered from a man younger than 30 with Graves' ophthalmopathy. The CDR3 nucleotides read TGTGCTAGTGGTTGGCCAATGACAGGGAACTATGGCTACACCTTC. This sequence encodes CASGWPMTGNYGYTF.